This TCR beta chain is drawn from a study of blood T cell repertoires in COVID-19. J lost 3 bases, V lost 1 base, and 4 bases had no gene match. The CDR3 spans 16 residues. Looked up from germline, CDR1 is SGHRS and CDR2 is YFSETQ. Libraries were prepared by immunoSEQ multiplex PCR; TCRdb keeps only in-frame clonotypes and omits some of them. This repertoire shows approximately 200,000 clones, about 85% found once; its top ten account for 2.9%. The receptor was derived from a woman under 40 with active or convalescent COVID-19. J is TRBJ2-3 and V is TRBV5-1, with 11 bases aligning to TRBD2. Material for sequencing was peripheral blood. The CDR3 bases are TGCGCCAGCAGCTTGATCCTAGCGGGGGGAACAGATACGCAGTATTTT. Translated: CASSLILAGGTDTQYF. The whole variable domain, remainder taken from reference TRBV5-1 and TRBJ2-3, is KAGVTQTPRYLIKTRGQQVTLSCSPISGHRSVSWYQQTPGQGLQFLFEYFSETQRNKGNFPGRFSGRQFSNSRSEMNVSTLELGDSALYLCASSLILAGGTDTQYFGPGTRLTVL.